What follows are 9 T cell receptor beta chains derived from one specimen sequenced in a study of response to subunit inactivated influenza vaccine. MiXCR was run by TCRdb on the RT-PCR reads, yielding one entry per CDR3 protein. The sample lists roughly 500,000 distinct CDR3 sequences; approximately 16% were seen once. Sequenced material: CD4+ T cells sorted from PBMCs, taken around 2 years after vaccination. The receptor set was obtained from a man aged 45-69 years who received an inactivated influenza vaccine.

The J gene is TRBJ1-3, the V gene TRBV20-1, with D hard to call. Trimming stripped 3 bases from V and 0 bases from J, with 6 bases between. This CDR3 contains 13 residues. CDR1 is DFQATT and CDR2 is SNEGSKA in the germline V gene (reference sequence). The CDR3 loop is CSARLPSGNTIYF. The DNA of the CDR3 is TGCAGTGCTAGGTTACCCTCTGGAAACACCATATATTTT.

V usage is TRBV7-2 and J usage is TRBJ2-3, with TRBD1 matching over 7 bases. The V and J ends lost 6 bases and 2 bases, in that order; junction bases with no gene match: 8. Germline V gene sequence: CDR1 SGHTA, CDR2 FQGNSA. The CDR3 sequence is 15 residues long. CDR3 region: CASSYRDRDTDTQYF. The CDR3 DNA reads as TGTGCCAGCAGTTACCGGGACAGAGACACAGATACGCAGTATTTT.

At least ten counts were recorded for this clonotype. The V call is TRBV4-2, the J call TRBJ2-2, with a weak D call TRBD1 (6 bases). The V and J ends lost 10 bases and 0 bases respectively, with 9 bases between them. Germline-derived CDR1 and CDR2 are LGHNA and YNFKEQ. This CDR3 spans 13 amino acids. CDR3 DNA sequence: TGTGCCACTAGGACAGCGAACACCGGGGAGCTGTTTTTT. It yields the protein CATRTANTGELFF.

The CDR3 nucleotides read TGTGCCAGCAGCTTAGAAGTAGGGACAGTCTTGTATGAGCAGTTCTTC. Encoded protein: CASSLEVGTVLYEQFF. The chain has TRBV11-2 and TRBJ2-1, with 7 bases lining up with TRBD1. The germline CDR1 and CDR2 sequences are SGHAT and FQNNGV. The CDR3 is made up of 16 amino acids. V shed 0 bases, J shed 8 bases, and the junction held 10 bases outside the gene matches.

The rearrangement links TRBV10-3 to TRBJ2-1; D uncertain. Germline-derived CDR1 and CDR2 are ENHRY and SYGVKD. V was pared by 11 bases and J by 6 bases, with 20 bases between. CDR3 length equals 14 residues. The CDR3, as DNA: TGTGCCTCGACTGAGACCCGGTCCGGCAATGAGCAGTTCTTC. As protein: CASTETRSGNEQFF.

This clonotype was seen a handful of times. The chain has TRBV6-1 and TRBJ2-7; 9 bases agree with TRBD1. Germline values: CDR1 MNHNS, CDR2 SASEGT. This CDR3 comprises 14 residues. The V gene end was trimmed by 6 bases and the J gene end by 4 bases; junction bases not matched to a gene: 7. The CDR3 bases are TGTGCCAGCAGGACAGGACAGGGGTGGTACGAGCAGTACTTC. It yields the protein CASRTGQGWYEQYF.

The chain joins TRBV20-1 to TRBJ2-5, with 7 bases matching TRBD2. This CDR3 is built from 14 residues. Germline CDR1 DFQATT, CDR2 SNEGSKA (reference sequence). With V trimmed by 6 bases and J by 2 bases, 9 bases remained unmatched. The CDR3: CSALWEGRQETQYF. The CDR3 DNA reads as TGCAGTGCCTTGTGGGAGGGCAGGCAAGAGACCCAGTACTTC.

The J gene is TRBJ2-4, the V gene TRBV29-1; no firm D call. This CDR3 is built from 13 residues. The V gene lost 4 bases and the J gene lost 5 bases, with 12 bases spanning the gap. Germline V gene sequence: CDR1 SQVTM, CDR2 ANQGSEA. CDR3 nucleotide sequence: TGCAGCGTTGCCCCCTTCGGAGAAAACATTCAGTACTTC. Translated: CSVAPFGENIQYF.

This clonotype was found a few times. The rearrangement links TRBV5-1 to TRBJ2-1; 13 bases map to TRBD2. The trim removed 0 bases at V and 2 bases at J, leaving 11 bases unmatched. The CDR3 runs 20 residues. Germline V gene data show CDR1 as SGHRS and CDR2 as YFSETQ. The CDR3 spells CASSLDRTSGGRVTYNEQFF. In DNA form, the CDR3 reads TGCGCCAGCAGCTTGGATCGGACTAGCGGGGGCAGAGTCACCTACAATGAGCAGTTCTTC.